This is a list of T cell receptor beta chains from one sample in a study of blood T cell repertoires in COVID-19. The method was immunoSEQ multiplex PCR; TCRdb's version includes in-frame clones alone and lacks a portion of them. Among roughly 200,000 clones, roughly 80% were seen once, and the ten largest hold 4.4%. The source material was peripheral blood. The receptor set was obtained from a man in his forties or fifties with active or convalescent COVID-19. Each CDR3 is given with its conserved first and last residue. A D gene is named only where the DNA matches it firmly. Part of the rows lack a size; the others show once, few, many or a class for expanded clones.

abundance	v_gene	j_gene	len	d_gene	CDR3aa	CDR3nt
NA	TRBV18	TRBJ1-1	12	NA	CASSLWPGEAFF	TGTGCCAGCTCACTGTGGCCGGGAGAAGCTTTCTTT
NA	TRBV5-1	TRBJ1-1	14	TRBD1	CASSSFLDRDEAFF	TGCGCCAGCAGCTCCTTCCTTGACAGGGACGAAGCTTTCTTT
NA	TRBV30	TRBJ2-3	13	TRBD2	CAWKGGGADTQYF	TGTGCCTGGAAAGGCGGGGGGGCCGATACGCAGTATTTT
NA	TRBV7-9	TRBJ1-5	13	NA	CASSLEVWEAQHF	TGTGCCAGCAGCTTAGAAGTCTGGGAGGCCCAGCATTTT
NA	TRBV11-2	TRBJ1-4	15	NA	CASSIGGGAYEKLFF	TGTGCCAGCAGCATCGGCGGGGGCGCCTATGAAAAACTGTTTTTT
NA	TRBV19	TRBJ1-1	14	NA	CASTPGTLNTEAFF	TGTGCCAGCACCCCAGGGACATTGAACACTGAAGCTTTCTTT
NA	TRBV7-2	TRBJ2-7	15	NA	CASSATGLNSYEQYF	TGTGCCAGCAGCGCCACCGGACTAAACTCCTACGAGCAGTACTTC
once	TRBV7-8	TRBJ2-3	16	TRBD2	CASSPRTSGGTDTQYF	TGTGCCAGCAGCCCACGGACTAGCGGGGGGACAGATACGCAGTATTTT
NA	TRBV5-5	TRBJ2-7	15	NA	CASSQAGGLSYEQYF	TGTGCCAGCAGCCAGGCCGGCGGGCTCTCCTACGAGCAGTACTTC
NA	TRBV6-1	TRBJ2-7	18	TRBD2	CASSEARWVAGASREQYF	TGTGCCAGCAGTGAAGCACGGTGGGTAGCGGGGGCCAGCCGCGAGCAGTACTTC
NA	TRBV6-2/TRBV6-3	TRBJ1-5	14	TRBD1	CASSLDRGHQPQHF	TGTGCCAGCAGTCTCGACAGGGGGCATCAGCCCCAGCATTTT
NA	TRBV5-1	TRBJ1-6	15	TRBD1	CASSPGDRGDSPLHF	TGCGCCAGCAGCCCGGGGGACAGGGGTGATTCACCCCTCCACTTT
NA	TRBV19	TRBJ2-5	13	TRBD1	CASSSTGQETQYF	TGTGCCAGTAGTTCGACAGGGCAAGAGACCCAGTACTTC
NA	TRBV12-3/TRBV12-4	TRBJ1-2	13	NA	CASRPDSLYGYTF	TGTGCCAGCAGACCCGACAGCCTCTATGGCTACACCTTC
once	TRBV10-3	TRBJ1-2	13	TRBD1	CAIRSGRGDGYTF	TGTGCCATCAGGTCGGGCAGGGGGGATGGCTACACCTTC
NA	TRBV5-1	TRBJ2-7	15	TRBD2	CASSLAGGGSYEQYF	TGCGCCAGCAGCTTGGCGGGGGGGGGCTCCTACGAGCAGTACTTC
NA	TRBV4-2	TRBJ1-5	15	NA	CASSRVWETNQPQHF	TGTGCCAGCAGCCGAGTCTGGGAGACCAATCAGCCCCAGCATTTT
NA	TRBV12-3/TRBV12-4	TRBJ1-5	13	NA	CASSPGVNQPQHF	TGTGCCAGCAGTCCAGGGGTTAATCAGCCCCAGCATTTT
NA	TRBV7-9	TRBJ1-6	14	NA	CASSYDRNNSPLHF	TGTGCCAGCAGCTACGACAGGAATAATTCACCCCTCCACTTT
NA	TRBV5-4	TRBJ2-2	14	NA	CASSFNRYTGELFF	TGTGCCAGCAGCTTCAACAGATACACCGGGGAGCTGTTTTTT
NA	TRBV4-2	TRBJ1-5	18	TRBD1	CASSQVGGQGGLGQPQHF	TGTGCCAGCAGCCAAGTGGGGGGACAGGGCGGCTTGGGTCAGCCCCAGCATTTT
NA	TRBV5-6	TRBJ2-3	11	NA	CASSSSDTQYF	TGTGCCAGCAGCTCTTCAGATACGCAGTATTTT
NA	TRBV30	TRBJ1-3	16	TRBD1	CAWSVRDRGAGNTIYF	TGTGCCTGGAGTGTACGGGACAGGGGGGCTGGAAACACCATATATTTT
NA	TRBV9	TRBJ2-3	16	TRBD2	CASSVSSGGAGNTQYF	TGTGCCAGCAGCGTGAGTAGCGGGGGGGCCGGGAATACGCAGTATTTT
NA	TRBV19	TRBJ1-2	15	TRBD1	CASNPTGRVNYGYTF	TGTGCCAGTAACCCGACAGGGCGGGTTAACTATGGCTACACCTTC
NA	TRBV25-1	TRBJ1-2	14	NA	CASSEFGGSGGYTF	TGTGCCAGCAGTGAATTTGGGGGTAGCGGTGGCTACACCTTC
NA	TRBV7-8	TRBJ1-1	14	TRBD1	CASSLAGDSTEAFF	TGTGCCAGCAGCTTAGCCGGGGACAGCACTGAAGCTTTCTTT
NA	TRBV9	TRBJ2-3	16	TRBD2	CASSVSGGFSTDTQYF	TGTGCCAGCAGCGTAAGCGGGGGCTTTAGCACAGATACGCAGTATTTT
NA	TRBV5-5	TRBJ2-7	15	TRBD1	CASSLERGLAYEQYF	TGTGCCAGCAGCTTGGAGAGGGGGCTGGCCTACGAGCAGTACTTC
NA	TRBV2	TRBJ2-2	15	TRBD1	CASRTGGAFSGELFF	TGTGCCAGCAGGACAGGGGGCGCATTCTCCGGGGAGCTGTTTTTT
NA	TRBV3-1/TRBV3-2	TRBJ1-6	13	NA	CASSQGGNSPLHF	TGTGCCAGCAGCCAAGGCGGAAATTCACCCCTCCACTTT
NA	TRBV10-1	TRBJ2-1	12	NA	CASSESGSIQFF	TGCGCCAGCAGTGAGTCGGGCAGTATACAGTTCTTC
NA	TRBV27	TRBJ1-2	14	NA	CASSFQGGDYGYTF	TGTGCCAGCAGTTTCCAAGGGGGGGACTATGGCTACACCTTC
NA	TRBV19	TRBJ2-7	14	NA	CASRGPPRSYEQYF	TGTGCCAGTAGGGGCCCTCCCCGCTCCTACGAGCAGTACTTC
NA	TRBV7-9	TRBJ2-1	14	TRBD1	CASSPRTGLNEQFF	TGTGCCAGCAGCCCCCGGACAGGGCTAAATGAGCAGTTCTTC
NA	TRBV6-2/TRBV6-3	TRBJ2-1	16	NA	CASSYNIWLANNEQFF	TGTGCCAGCAGTTACAATATCTGGCTAGCTAACAATGAGCAGTTCTTC
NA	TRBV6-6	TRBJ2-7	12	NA	CASSAEAYEQYF	TGTGCCAGCTCGGCCGAGGCCTACGAGCAGTACTTC
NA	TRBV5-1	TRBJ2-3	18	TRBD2	CASSRLAGGIRSTDTQYF	TGCGCCAGCAGTCGACTAGCGGGGGGGATTCGCAGCACAGATACGCAGTATTTT
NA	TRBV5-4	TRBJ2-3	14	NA	CASSPRLGADTQYF	TGTGCCAGCAGCCCACGCCTAGGGGCAGATACGCAGTATTTT
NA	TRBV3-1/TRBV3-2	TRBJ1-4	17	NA	CASSQGLGSPTNEKLFF	TGTGCCAGCAGCCAAGGGCTTGGGAGTCCAACTAATGAAAAACTGTTTTTT
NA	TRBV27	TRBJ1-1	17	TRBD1	CASRPALQGPMNTEAFF	TGTGCCAGCAGACCTGCCCTACAGGGGCCAATGAACACTGAAGCTTTCTTT
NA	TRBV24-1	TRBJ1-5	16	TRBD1	CATSDPGTGDHQPQHF	TGTGCCACCAGTGATCCTGGGACAGGGGACCATCAGCCCCAGCATTTT
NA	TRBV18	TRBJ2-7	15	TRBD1	CASSQGQGGADEQYF	TGTGCCAGCTCACAGGGACAGGGAGGGGCGGACGAGCAGTACTTC
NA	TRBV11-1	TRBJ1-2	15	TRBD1	CASSRSRTGYYGYTF	TGTGCCAGCAGCCGCTCGAGGACAGGGTATTATGGCTACACCTTC
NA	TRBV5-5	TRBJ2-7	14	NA	CASSLLTEPYEQYF	TGTGCCAGCAGCTTATTGACAGAACCCTACGAGCAGTACTTC
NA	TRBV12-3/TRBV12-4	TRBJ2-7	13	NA	CASTDLGVYEQYF	TGTGCCAGCACCGACCTCGGGGTCTACGAGCAGTACTTC